This T cell receptor beta chain comes out of a study of regulatory T cells in long-lasting Graves disease. The germline CDR1 and CDR2 sequences are MNHEY and SMNVEV (reference sequence). CDR3 size: 15 residues. V lost 1 base, J lost 3 bases, and 13 bases lay in between. Assembly of TCR beta libraries relied on iRepertoire HTBI primers together with Arm-PCR of CDR3 regions. TCRdb re-derived calls from the multiplex PCR reads in MiXCR, one entry per CDR3 protein. The sample carries about 450,000 distinct CDR3 sequences, about 16% recorded once. This clonotype appeared many times. As to time point: newly diagnosed GD, antithyroid drugs for less than 3 months. Generation of the TCR library employed RNA extracted from PBMCs. A peripheral blood sample, 8 to 10 milliliters in volume, was drawn into EDTA tubes. The same data also contributed to another study, on T cells in Graves' hyperthyroidism and ophthalmopathy. That report adds: HTBI primers were the set used in a first-round RT-PCR of the TCR CDR3. Ophthalmopathy and stable hyperthyroidism were separated by a 13 V-J model.

This specimen consisted of peripheral blood mononuclear cells (PBMCs), obtained at new diagnosis, from a patient treated with antithyroid drugs. This sequence originates from a woman in her twenties or thirties with Graves disease. This chain uses TRBV27 with TRBJ2-7, with TRBD2 as a possible D gene (5 bases). This CDR3 reads CASSLFGGSHYEQYF. CDR3 sequence (DNA): TGTGCCAGCAGTTTATTTGGTGGGAGCCACTACGAGCAGTACTTC.